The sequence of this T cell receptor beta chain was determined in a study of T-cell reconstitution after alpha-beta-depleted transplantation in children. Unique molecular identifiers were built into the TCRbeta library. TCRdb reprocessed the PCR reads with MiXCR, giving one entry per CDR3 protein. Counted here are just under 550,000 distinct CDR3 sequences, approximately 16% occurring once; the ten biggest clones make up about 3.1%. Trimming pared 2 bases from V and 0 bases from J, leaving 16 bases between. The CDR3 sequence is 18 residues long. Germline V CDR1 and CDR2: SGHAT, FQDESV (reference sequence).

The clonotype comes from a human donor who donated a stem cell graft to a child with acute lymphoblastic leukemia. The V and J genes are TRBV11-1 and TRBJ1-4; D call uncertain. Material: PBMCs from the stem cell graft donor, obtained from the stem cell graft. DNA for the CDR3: TGTGCCAGCAGCTTAAACGTCCTCGAAGCCGCAACTAATGAAAAACTGTTTTTT. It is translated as CASSLNVLEAATNEKLFF. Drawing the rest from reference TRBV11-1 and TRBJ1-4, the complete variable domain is EAEVAQSPRYKITEKSQAVAFWCDPISGHATLYWYRQILGQGPELLVQFQDESVVDDSQLPKDRFSAERLKGVDSTLKIQPAELGDSAMYLCASSLNVLEAATNEKLFFGSGTQLSVL.